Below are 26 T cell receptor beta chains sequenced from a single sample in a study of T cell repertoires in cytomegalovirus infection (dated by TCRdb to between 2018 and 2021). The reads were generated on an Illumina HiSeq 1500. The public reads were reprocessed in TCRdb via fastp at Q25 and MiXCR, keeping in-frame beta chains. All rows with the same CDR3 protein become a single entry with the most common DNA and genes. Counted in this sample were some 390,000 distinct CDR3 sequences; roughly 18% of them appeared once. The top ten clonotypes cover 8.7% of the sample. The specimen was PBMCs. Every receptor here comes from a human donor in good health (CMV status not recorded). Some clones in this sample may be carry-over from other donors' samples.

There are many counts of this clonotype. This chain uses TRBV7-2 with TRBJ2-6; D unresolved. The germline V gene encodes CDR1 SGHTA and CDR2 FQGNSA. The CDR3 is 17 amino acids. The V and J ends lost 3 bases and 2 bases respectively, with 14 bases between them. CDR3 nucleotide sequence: TGTGCCAGCAGCTTTCAGTCGTTGCTTACTGGGGCCAACGTCCTGACTTTC. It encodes CASSFQSLLTGANVLTF.

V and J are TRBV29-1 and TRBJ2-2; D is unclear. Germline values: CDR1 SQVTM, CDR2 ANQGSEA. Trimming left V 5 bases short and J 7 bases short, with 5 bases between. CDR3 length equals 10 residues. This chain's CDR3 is CSVLYGELFF. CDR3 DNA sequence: TGCAGCGTTCTATACGGGGAGCTGTTTTTT.

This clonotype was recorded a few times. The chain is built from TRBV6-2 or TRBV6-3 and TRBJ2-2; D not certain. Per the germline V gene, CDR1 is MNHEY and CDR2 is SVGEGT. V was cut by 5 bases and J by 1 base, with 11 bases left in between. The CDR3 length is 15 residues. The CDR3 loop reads CASSHLSKNTGELFF. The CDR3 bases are TGTGCCAGCAGTCACCTTTCCAAGAACACCGGGGAGCTGTTTTTT.

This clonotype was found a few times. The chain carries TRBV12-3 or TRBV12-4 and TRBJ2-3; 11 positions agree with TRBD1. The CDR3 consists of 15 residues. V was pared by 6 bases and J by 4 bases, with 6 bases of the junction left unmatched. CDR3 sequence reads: CASRSGQGGADTQYF. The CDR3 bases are TGTGCCAGCAGATCGGGACAGGGGGGAGCAGATACGCAGTATTTT.

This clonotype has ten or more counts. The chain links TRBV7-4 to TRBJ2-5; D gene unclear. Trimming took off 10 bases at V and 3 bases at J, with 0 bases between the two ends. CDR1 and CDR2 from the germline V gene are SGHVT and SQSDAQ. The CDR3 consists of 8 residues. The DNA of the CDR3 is TGTGCCAAAGAGACCCAGTACTTC. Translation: CAKETQYF.

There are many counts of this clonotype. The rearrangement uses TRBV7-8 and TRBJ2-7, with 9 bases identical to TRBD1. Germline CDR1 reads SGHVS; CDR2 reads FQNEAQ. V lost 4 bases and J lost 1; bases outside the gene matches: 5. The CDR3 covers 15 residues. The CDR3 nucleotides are TGTGCCAGCAGCTCCCAGGGACAGGGATCCTACGAGCAGTACTTC. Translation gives CASSSQGQGSYEQYF.

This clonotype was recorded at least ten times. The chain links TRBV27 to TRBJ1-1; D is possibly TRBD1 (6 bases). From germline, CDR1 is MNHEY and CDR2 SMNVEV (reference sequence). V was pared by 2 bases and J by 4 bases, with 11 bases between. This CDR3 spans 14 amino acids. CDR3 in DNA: TGTGCCAGCAGTTTAGTCACAGGGTCCACTGAAGCTTTCTTT. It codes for CASSLVTGSTEAFF.

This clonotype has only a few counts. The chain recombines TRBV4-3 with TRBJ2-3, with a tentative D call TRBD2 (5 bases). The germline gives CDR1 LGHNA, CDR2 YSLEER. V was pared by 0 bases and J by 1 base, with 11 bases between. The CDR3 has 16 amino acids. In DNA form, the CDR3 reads TGCGCCAGCAGCCAAGAACCCGGGGTGCGCACAGATACGCAGTATTTT. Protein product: CASSQEPGVRTDTQYF.

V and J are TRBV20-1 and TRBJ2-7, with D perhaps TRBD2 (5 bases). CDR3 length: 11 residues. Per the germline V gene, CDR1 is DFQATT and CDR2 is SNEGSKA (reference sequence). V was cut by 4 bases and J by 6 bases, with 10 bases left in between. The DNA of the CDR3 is TGCAGTGCTACCCCCGGGGTCGAGCAGTACTTC. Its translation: CSATPGVEQYF.

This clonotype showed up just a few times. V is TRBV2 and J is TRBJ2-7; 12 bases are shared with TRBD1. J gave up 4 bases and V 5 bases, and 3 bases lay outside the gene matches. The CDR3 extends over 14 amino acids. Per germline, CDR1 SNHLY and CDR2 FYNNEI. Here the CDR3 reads CASSRDRGRYEQYF. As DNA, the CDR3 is TGTGCCAGCAGTAGGGACAGGGGGCGGTACGAGCAGTACTTC.

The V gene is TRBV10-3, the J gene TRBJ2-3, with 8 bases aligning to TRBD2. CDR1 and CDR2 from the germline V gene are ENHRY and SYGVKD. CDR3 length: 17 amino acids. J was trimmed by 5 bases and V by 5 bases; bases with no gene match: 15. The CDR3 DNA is TGTGCCATCAGTTCCCCCGCCGGGACTAGGGGGATAGATACGCAGTATTTT. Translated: CAISSPAGTRGIDTQYF.

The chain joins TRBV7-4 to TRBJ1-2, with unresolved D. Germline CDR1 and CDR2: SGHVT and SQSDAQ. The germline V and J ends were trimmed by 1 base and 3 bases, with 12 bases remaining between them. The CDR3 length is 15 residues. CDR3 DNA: TGTGCCAGCAGCTTAGAGGGAAAGGCATACTATGGCTACACCTTC. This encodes CASSLEGKAYYGYTF. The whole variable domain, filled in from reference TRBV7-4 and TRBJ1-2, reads GAGVSQSPRYKVAKRGRDVALRCDSISGHVTLYWYRQTLGQGSEVLTYSQSDAQRDKSGRPSGRFSAERPERSVSTLKIQRTEQGDSAVYLCASSLEGKAYYGYTFGSGTRLTVV.

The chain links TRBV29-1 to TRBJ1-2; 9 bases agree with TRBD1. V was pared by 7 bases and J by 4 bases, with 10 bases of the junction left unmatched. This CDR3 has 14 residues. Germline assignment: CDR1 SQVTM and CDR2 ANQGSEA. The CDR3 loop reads CSGTGDASGYGYTF. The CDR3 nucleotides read TGCAGCGGGACAGGGGACGCGTCTGGCTATGGCTACACCTTC. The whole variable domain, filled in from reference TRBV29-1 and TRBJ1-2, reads SAVISQKPSRDICQRGTSLTIQCQVDSQVTMMFWYRQQPGQSLTLIATANQGSEATYESGFVIDKFPISRPNLTFSTLTVSNMSPEDSSIYLCSGTGDASGYGYTFGSGTRLTVV.

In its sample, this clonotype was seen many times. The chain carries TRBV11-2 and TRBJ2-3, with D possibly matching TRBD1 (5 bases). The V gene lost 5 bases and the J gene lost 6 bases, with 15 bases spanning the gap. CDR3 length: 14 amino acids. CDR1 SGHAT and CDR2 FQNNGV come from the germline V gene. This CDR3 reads CASSRQLFMDTQYF. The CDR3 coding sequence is TGTGCCAGCAGCCGACAGCTTTTCATGGATACGCAGTATTTT. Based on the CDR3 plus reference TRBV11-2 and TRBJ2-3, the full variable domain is EAGVAQSPRYKIIEKRQSVAFWCNPISGHATLYWYQQILGQGPKLLIQFQNNGVVDDSQLPKDRFSAERLKGVDSTLKIQPAKLEDSAVYLCASSRQLFMDTQYFGPGTRLTVL.

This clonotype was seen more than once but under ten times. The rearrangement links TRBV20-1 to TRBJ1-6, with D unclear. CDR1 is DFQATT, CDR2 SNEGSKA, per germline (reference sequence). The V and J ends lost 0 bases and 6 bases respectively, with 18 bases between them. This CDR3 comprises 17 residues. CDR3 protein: CSARDPRHEQLNSPLHF. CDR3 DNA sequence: TGCAGTGCTAGAGATCCCCGACACGAACAACTTAATTCACCCCTCCACTTT.

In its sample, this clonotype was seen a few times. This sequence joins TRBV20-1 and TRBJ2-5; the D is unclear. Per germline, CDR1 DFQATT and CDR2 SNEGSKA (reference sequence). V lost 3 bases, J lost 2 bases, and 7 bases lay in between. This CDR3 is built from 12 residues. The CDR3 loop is CSASVEQETQYF. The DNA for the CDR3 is TGCAGTGCTAGTGTCGAACAAGAGACCCAGTACTTC.

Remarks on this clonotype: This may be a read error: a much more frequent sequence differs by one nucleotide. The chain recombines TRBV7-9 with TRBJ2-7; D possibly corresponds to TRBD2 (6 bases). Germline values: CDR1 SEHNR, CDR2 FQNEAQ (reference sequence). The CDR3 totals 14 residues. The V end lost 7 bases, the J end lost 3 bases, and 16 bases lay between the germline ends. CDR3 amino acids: CASTPRGMSYEQYF. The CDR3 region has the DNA TGTGCCAGCACCCCCCGGGGGATGAGCTACGAGCAGTACTTC.

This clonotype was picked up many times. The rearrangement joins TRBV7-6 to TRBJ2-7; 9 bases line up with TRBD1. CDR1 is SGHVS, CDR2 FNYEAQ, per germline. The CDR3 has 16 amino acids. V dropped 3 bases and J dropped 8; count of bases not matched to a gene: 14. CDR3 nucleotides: TGTGCCAGCAGCTTGGGGGGGTTAACAGGGGGCACCAAGCAGTACTTC. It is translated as CASSLGGLTGGTKQYF.

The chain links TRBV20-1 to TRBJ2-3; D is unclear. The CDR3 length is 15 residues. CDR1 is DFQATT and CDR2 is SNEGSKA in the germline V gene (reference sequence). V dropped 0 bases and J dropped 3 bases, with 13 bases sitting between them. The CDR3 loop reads CSARDPRTTTDTQYF. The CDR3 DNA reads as TGCAGTGCTAGAGACCCCCGGACCACGACAGATACGCAGTATTTT.

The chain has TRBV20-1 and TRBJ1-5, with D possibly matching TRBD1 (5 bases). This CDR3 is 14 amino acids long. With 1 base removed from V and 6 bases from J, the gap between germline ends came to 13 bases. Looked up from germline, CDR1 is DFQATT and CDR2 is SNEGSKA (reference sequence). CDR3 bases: TGCAGTGCTAGAGTCCCGGGGGGGGGTCAGCCCCAGCATTTT. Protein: CSARVPGGGQPQHF.

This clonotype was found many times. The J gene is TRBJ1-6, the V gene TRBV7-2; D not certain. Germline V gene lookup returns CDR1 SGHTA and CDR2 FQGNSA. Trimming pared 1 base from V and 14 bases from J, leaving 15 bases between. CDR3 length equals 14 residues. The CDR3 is CASSLGPGREALHF. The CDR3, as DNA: TGTGCCAGCAGCTTAGGGCCGGGTCGGGAGGCCCTCCACTTT.

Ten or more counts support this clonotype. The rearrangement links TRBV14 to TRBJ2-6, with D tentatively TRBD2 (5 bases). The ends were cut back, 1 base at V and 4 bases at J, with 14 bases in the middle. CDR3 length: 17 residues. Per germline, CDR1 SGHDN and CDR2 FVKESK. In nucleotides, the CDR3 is TGTGCCAGCAGCCAAGTATTGAGGCGCGGGGGGGCCAACGTCCTGACTTTC. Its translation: CASSQVLRRGGANVLTF.

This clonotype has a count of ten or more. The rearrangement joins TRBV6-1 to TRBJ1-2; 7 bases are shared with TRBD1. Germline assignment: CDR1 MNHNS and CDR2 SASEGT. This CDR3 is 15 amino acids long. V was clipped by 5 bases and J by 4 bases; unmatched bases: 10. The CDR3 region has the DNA TGTGCCAGCAGTAGGGACAGAGCCAATCTCTATGGCTACACCTTC. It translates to CASSRDRANLYGYTF.

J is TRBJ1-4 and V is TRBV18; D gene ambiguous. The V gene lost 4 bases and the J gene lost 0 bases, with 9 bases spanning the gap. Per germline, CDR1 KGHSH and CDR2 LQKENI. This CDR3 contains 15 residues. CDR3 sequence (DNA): TGTGCCAGCTCACTGAACGTTGCAACTAATGAAAAACTGTTTTTT. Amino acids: CASSLNVATNEKLFF. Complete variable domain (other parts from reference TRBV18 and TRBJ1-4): NAGVMQNPRHLVRRRGQEARLRCSPMKGHSHVYWYRQLPEEGLKFMVYLQKENIIDESGMPKERFSAEFPKEGPSILRIQQVVRGDSAAYFCASSLNVATNEKLFFGSGTQLSVL.

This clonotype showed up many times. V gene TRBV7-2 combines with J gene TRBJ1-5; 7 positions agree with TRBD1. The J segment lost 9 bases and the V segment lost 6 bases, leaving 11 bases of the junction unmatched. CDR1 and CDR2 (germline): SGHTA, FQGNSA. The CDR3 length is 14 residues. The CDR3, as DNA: TGTGCCAGCAGATTGACAGGGTTTAAGGGGCCCCAGCATTTT. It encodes CASRLTGFKGPQHF.

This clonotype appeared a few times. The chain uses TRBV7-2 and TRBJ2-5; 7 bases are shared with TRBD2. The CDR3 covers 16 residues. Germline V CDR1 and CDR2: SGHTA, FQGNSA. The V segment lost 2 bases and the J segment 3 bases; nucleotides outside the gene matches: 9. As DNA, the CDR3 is TGTGCCAGCAGCTTAACATTGGGGGGGGGGGAAGAGACCCAGTACTTC. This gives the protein CASSLTLGGGEETQYF.